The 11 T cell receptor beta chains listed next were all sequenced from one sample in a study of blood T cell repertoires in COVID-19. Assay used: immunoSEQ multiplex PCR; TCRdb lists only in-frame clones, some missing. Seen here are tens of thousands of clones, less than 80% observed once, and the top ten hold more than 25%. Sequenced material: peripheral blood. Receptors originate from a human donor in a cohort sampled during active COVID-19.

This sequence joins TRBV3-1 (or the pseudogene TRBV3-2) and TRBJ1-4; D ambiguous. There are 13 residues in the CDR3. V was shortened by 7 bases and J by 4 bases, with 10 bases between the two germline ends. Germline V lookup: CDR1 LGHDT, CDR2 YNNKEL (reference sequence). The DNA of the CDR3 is TGTGCCAGCACCCGAGGGAATAATGAAAAACTGTTTTTT. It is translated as CASTRGNNEKLFF.

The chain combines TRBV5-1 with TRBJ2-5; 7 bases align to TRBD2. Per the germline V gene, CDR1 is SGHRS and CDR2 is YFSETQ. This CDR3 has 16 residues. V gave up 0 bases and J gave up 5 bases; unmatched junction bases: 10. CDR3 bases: TGCGCCAGCAGCTTGGCCCCTAGCGGTTCAGGCGAGACCCAGTACTTC. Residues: CASSLAPSGSGETQYF.

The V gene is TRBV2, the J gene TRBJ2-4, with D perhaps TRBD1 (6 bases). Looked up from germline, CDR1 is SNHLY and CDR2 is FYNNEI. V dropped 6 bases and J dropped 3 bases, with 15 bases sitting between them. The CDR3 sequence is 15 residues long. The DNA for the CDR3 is TGTGCCAGCAGAGACCCGAAGACAGGCAAAAACATTCAGTACTTC. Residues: CASRDPKTGKNIQYF.

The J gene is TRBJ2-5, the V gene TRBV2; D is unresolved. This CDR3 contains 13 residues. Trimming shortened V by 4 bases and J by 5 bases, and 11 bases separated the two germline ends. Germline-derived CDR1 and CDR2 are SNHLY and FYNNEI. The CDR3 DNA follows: TGTGCCAGCAGTGTACTACCGCCGGAGACCCAGTACTTC. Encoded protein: CASSVLPPETQYF.

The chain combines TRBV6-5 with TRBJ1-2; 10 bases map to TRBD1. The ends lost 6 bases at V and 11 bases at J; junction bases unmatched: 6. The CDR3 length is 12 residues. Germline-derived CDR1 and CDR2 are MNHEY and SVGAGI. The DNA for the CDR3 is TGTGCCAGCAGACAGCCGGGACAGGGGTACACCTTC. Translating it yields CASRQPGQGYTF.

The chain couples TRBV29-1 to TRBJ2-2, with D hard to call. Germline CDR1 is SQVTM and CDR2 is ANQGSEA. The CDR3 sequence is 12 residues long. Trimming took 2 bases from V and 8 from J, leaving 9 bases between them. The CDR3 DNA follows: TGCAGCGTTGAAAGAGTTGCTGGGGAGCTGTTTTTT. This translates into CSVERVAGELFF.

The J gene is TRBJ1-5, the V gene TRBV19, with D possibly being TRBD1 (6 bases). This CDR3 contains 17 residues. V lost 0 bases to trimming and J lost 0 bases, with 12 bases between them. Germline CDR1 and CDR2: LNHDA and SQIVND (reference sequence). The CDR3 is CASSIDWGQHSNQPQHF. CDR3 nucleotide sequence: TGTGCCAGTAGTATAGATTGGGGGCAGCATAGCAATCAGCCCCAGCATTTT.

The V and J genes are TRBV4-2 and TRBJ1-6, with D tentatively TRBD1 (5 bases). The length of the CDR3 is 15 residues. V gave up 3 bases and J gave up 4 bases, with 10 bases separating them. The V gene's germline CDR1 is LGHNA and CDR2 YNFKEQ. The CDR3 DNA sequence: TGTGCCAGCAGCCAGGGAGGGGTTTATAATTCACCCCTCCACTTT. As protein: CASSQGGVYNSPLHF.

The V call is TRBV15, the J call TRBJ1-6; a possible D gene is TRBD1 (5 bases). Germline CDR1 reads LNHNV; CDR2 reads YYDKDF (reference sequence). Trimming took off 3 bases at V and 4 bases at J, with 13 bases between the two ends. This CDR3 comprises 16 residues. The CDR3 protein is CATSRRGGKYNSPLHF. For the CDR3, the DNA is TGTGCCACCAGCAGGAGGGGAGGGAAATATAATTCACCCCTCCACTTT.

The CDR3 bases are TGTGCCAGCAGTTTATGGGGGGGTCGGAGCTCTGGAAACACCATATATTTT. The encoded protein is CASSLWGGRSSGNTIYF. This rearrangement joins TRBV28 to TRBJ1-3; D possibly corresponds to TRBD1 (5 bases). V was trimmed by 0 bases and J by 0 bases, leaving 12 bases between them. Germline-derived CDR1 and CDR2 are MDHEN and SYDVKM. The CDR3 consists of 17 residues.

The CDR3 reads CASSEHTYTEAFF. The DNA of the CDR3 is TGTGCCAGTAGTGAGCATACTTACACTGAAGCTTTCTTT. The chain employs TRBV19 and TRBJ1-1; no firm D call. Between the trimmed V and J ends, which lost 5 bases and 3 bases, there was a span of 10 bases. Germline CDR1 reads LNHDA; CDR2 reads SQIVND (reference sequence). The length of the CDR3 is 13 residues.